The 9 T cell receptor beta chains presented below share a single source sample, sequenced in a study of T cells in tuberculosis. Only in-frame clones appear in the TCRdb table, and some are missing; sequencing was by immunoSEQ multiplex PCR. The data show around 25,000 clones, about 92% seen once. The sequenced sample consisted of PBMCs. The receptors originated from a donor aged 10-29 years with latent tuberculosis or without tuberculosis infection. Some clones in this sample may be carry-over from other donors' samples.

The genes are TRBV5-8 and TRBJ2-7; D is unresolved. CDR3 length: 15 amino acids. CDR1 and CDR2 from the germline V gene are SGHTS and YDEGEE. The V end lost 4 bases, the J end lost 2 bases, and 16 bases lay between the germline ends. The CDR3 DNA follows: TGTGCCAGCAGCCACACCTTTCCGTCCCCCTACGAGCAGTACTTC. Its protein is CASSHTFPSPYEQYF. The complete variable domain, with remaining parts taken from reference TRBV5-8 and TRBJ2-7, reads EAGVTQSPTHLIKTRGQQATLRCSPISGHTSVYWYQQALGLGLQFLLWYDEGEERNRGNFPPRFSGRQFPNYSSELNVNALELEDSALYLCASSHTFPSPYEQYFGPGTRLTVT.

The CDR3 reads CASTDNRGQAKAQYF. CDR3 nucleotides: TGTGCCAGCACCGACAACAGGGGCCAGGCTAAAGCGCAGTACTTC. The rearrangement links TRBV6-1 to TRBJ2-7, with 7 bases fitting TRBD1. There are 15 residues in the CDR3. Unmatched junction bases numbered 18, after V lost 7 bases and J lost 9 bases. The germline CDR1 and CDR2 sequences are MNHNS and SASEGT.

V and J are TRBV7-9 and TRBJ2-3; D is unresolved. This CDR3 is built from 16 residues. Germline lookup yields CDR1 SEHNR and CDR2 FQNEAQ (reference sequence). V lost 4 bases to trimming and J lost 1 base, with 15 bases between them. CDR3 in amino acids: CASSYQLGRGTDTQYF. CDR3 coding DNA: TGTGCCAGCAGCTACCAGCTAGGCCGGGGCACAGATACGCAGTATTTT. The complete variable domain, with remaining parts taken from reference TRBV7-9 and TRBJ2-3, reads DTGVSQNPRHKITKRGQNVTFRCDPISEHNRLYWYRQTLGQGPEFLTYFQNEAQLEKSRLLSDRFSAERPKGSFSTLEIQRTEQGDSAMYLCASSYQLGRGTDTQYFGPGTRLTVL.

This sequence joins TRBV29-1 and TRBJ1-1; a possible D gene is TRBD1 (6 bases). The V end lost 6 bases, the J end lost 1 base, and 15 bases lay between the germline ends. Germline V gene data show CDR1 as SQVTM and CDR2 as ANQGSEA. The CDR3 is 14 amino acids. CDR3 DNA: TGCAGCGTGGCCCGACAGGTAAAGAACACTGAAGCTTTCTTT. Its protein is CSVARQVKNTEAFF.

This chain connects TRBV9 to TRBJ2-3; D is possibly TRBD2 (7 bases). Germline V gene sequence: CDR1 SGDLS, CDR2 YYNGEE. Between the trimmed V and J ends, which lost 6 bases and 3 bases, there was a span of 17 bases. This CDR3 has 15 amino acids. DNA of the CDR3: TGTGCCAGCACCGCTTTGCGGGGGCGGACAGATACGCAGTATTTT. It specifies CASTALRGRTDTQYF.

The CDR3 sequence is CASSLVAGLYEQYF. The CDR3 nucleotides are TGTGCCAGCAGCTTGGTGGCAGGTCTGTACGAGCAGTACTTC. This chain links TRBV5-4 with TRBJ2-7; D not resolved. The ends were cut back, 0 bases at V and 4 bases at J, with 11 bases in the middle. The germline V gene has CDR1 SGHNT and CDR2 YYREEE (reference sequence). The CDR3 loop spans 14 amino acids.

CDR3 amino acids: CAWSVTEKIQYF. In DNA form, the CDR3 reads TGTGCCTGGAGTGTCACAGAGAAGATTCAGTACTTC. The rearrangement uses TRBV30 and TRBJ2-4, with no clear D. The CDR3 sequence is 12 residues long. Germline CDR1 is GTSNPN and CDR2 is SVGIG (reference sequence). V gave up 0 bases and J gave up 10 bases, with 10 bases separating them. The whole variable domain, filled in from reference TRBV30 and TRBJ2-4, reads SQTIHQWPATLVQPVGSPLSLECTVEGTSNPNLYWYRQAAGRGLQLLFYSVGIGQISSEVPQNLSASRPQDRQFILSSKKLLLSDSGFYLCAWSVTEKIQYFGAGTRLSVL.

This clone showed up just once. The chain couples TRBV29-1 to TRBJ2-5; the D gene is possibly TRBD1 (5 bases). Per the germline V gene, CDR1 is SQVTM and CDR2 is ANQGSEA. The germline V and J ends were trimmed by 2 bases and 5 bases, with 18 bases remaining between them. This CDR3 is built from 15 residues. CDR3 protein: CSVEPRQTAVETQYF. For the CDR3, the DNA is TGCAGCGTTGAACCCAGACAGACGGCGGTGGAGACCCAGTACTTC.

The table lists this clone with a count of one. This sequence joins TRBV7-2 and TRBJ2-7; tentative D call: TRBD1 (5 bases). The CDR3 extends over 14 amino acids. Trimming shortened V by 2 bases and J by 2 bases, and 10 bases separated the two germline ends. CDR1 is SGHTA and CDR2 is FQGNSA in the germline V gene. CDR3 nucleotides: TGTGCCAGCAGCTTATACGCGGACACCTACGAGCAGTACTTC. This encodes CASSLYADTYEQYF. The whole variable domain, filled in from reference TRBV7-2 and TRBJ2-7, reads GAGVSQSPSNKVTEKGKDVELRCDPISGHTALYWYRQSLGQGLEFLIYFQGNSAPDKSGLPSDRFSAERTGGSVSTLTIQRTQQEDSAVYLCASSLYADTYEQYFGPGTRLTVT.